This T cell receptor beta chain was retrieved from a study of blood T cells in healthy people across ages. As for the study in general: About one barcoded beta molecule per two T cells was captured by template switching. Whole-study findings and limits: Unsorted PBMC input precluded a conclusive naive versus antigen-experienced comparison.

Looked up from germline, CDR1 is LGHDT and CDR2 is YNNKEL (reference sequence). Between the trimmed V and J ends, which lost 3 bases and 3 bases, there was a span of 6 bases. The CDR3 has 12 amino acids. This clonotype showed up many times. Its antigen is as yet unknown. PCR was performed a second time for about 7 to 11 cycles using a sample-barcoded 5' primer and a J-beta primer mix. MiXCR, run by TCRdb on the 5' RACE reads, gives a single entry per CDR3 protein. The table lists under 800,000 distinct CDR3 sequences, around 21% of them singletons, with roughly 3.6% in the top ten. The V gene is TRBV3-1, the J gene TRBJ2-7; D not resolved. The origin of this receptor is a man aged 65-85 years in good health. Source material: blood. CDR3: CASSQVSYEQYF. For the CDR3, the DNA is TGTGCCAGCAGCCAGGTCAGCTACGAGCAGTACTTC.